These 16 T cell receptor beta chains were sequenced from one sample in a study of shared clonotypes between healthy human individuals. Profiled with immunoSEQ multiplex PCR; TCRdb holds only in-frame clones, not every one. Of 2,100,000 or so clones listed, under 97% were seen once; the top ten hold more than 0.1%. Sequencing was done on a sample of naive CD4+ T cells sorted from blood. Subset indicated: CD45RA+ positively selected. These receptors all stem from a man aged 18 to 29 in good health.

The count of this clone is one. The chain joins TRBV28 to TRBJ2-2; 8 bases line up with TRBD1. The CDR3 extends over 16 amino acids. Germline V gene data show CDR1 as MDHEN and CDR2 as SYDVKM. Losses at the gene ends were 8 bases for V and 3 bases for J; bases not matched to a gene: 11. The CDR3 sequence is CASLGSGTGDTGELFF. DNA for the CDR3: TGTGCCAGCTTAGGCTCCGGGACAGGAGACACCGGGGAGCTGTTTTTT.

The chain is built from TRBV10-3 and TRBJ1-1; no firm D call. There are 13 residues in the CDR3. The germline V and J ends were trimmed by 7 bases and 1 base, with 10 bases remaining between them. Germline V lookup: CDR1 ENHRY, CDR2 SYGVKD. The CDR3 DNA sequence: TGTGCCATCACAAACAGAGCGAACACTGAAGCTTTCTTT. Translation: CAITNRANTEAFF.

The chain has TRBV6-5 and TRBJ1-2; D possibly corresponds to TRBD1 (6 bases). This CDR3 is 12 amino acids long. From germline, CDR1 is MNHEY and CDR2 SVGAGI. The V and J ends lost 7 bases and 7 bases respectively, with 13 bases between them. The CDR3: CASTGGQGGYTF. For the CDR3, the DNA is TGTGCCAGCACCGGGGGGCAGGGTGGCTACACCTTC.

V gene TRBV5-6 combines with J gene TRBJ2-3; D is unclear. Germline V gene lookup returns CDR1 SGHDT and CDR2 YYEEEE. V shed 2 bases and J shed 0 bases, with 10 bases lying between them. The CDR3 loop spans 15 amino acids. CDR3 amino acids: CASSFYQTSTDTQYF. The CDR3 DNA is TGTGCCAGCAGCTTCTATCAGACCAGCACAGATACGCAGTATTTT.

This chain links TRBV25-1 with TRBJ2-1, with 13 nucleotides matching TRBD2. The CDR3 is 17 amino acids. V gave up 2 bases and J gave up 5 bases; unmatched junction bases: 6. CDR1 and CDR2 (germline): MGHDK, SYGVNS. CDR3 DNA sequence: TGTGCCAGCAGTGAAATTTTTGGGACTAGCGGGAACAATGAGCAGTTCTTC. Translating gives CASSEIFGTSGNNEQFF.

The chain employs TRBV6-1 and TRBJ2-7; no definite D call. The CDR3 runs to 15 residues. The germline V gene has CDR1 MNHNS and CDR2 SASEGT. Trimming shortened V by 9 bases and J by 3 bases, and 21 bases separated the two germline ends. The CDR3 sequence is CASYGHRTGDYEQYF. CDR3 coding DNA: TGTGCCAGTTACGGGCACCGGACGGGTGACTACGAGCAGTACTTC.

CDR3 sequence reads: CASSVTTNSYNEQFF. The CDR3 DNA sequence: TGTGCCAGCAGCGTTACTACCAACTCCTACAATGAGCAGTTCTTC. The chain joins TRBV9 to TRBJ2-1; D unclear. Germline values: CDR1 SGDLS, CDR2 YYNGEE. Trimming stripped 2 bases from V and 0 bases from J, with 9 bases between. The CDR3 runs 15 residues.

This clone has only one observation. This sequence joins TRBV5-6 and TRBJ2-3, with 10 bases aligning to TRBD2. CDR1 is SGHDT, CDR2 YYEEEE, per germline. V shed 4 bases and J 3 bases; nucleotides not matched to a gene: 17. This CDR3 region has 19 residues. CDR3 region: CASSQGGLAGVFVTDTQYF. The CDR3 nucleotides read TGTGCCAGCAGCCAAGGCGGGCTAGCGGGGGTTTTTGTTACAGATACGCAGTATTTT.

The chain has TRBV5-4 and TRBJ2-1; 8 bases match TRBD2. V lost 4 bases, J lost 0 bases, and 6 bases stayed unmatched. This CDR3 spans 16 amino acids. The germline gives CDR1 SGHNT, CDR2 YYREEE (reference sequence). The CDR3 nucleotides are TGTGCCAGCAGCACCAAAAGCGGGGGCTCCTACAATGAGCAGTTCTTC. This codes for CASSTKSGGSYNEQFF. Together with reference TRBV5-4 and TRBJ2-1, the CDR3 gives the full variable domain: ETGVTQSPTHLIKTRGQQVTLRCSSQSGHNTVSWYQQALGQGPQFIFQYYREEENGRGNFPPRFSGLQFPNYSSELNVNALELDDSALYLCASSTKSGGSYNEQFFGPGTRLTVL.

J is TRBJ2-3 and V is TRBV7-9, with TRBD2 as a possible D gene (6 bases). Germline V gene lookup returns CDR1 SEHNR and CDR2 FQNEAQ (reference sequence). V lost 6 bases and J lost 4, with 11 bases in between. This CDR3 region has 13 residues. The CDR3 region has the DNA TGTGCCAGCAGTCACTGGGGGGCAGATACGCAGTATTTT. Amino acid sequence: CASSHWGADTQYF.

This chain uses TRBV6-6 with TRBJ2-7, with 7 bases lining up with TRBD2. Germline V gene sequence: CDR1 MNHNY, CDR2 SVGAGI (reference sequence). J lost 2 bases, V lost 2 bases, and 9 bases had no gene match. The CDR3 is made up of 16 amino acids. The CDR3 DNA follows: TGTGCCAGCAGTTACCTCACTAGCGAGCCCCCCTACGAGCAGTACTTC. Its protein is CASSYLTSEPPYEQYF.

As concerns this clone: The sample contains more than one DNA sequence encoding this CDR3. The chain combines TRBV5-1 with TRBJ2-5; D is unclear. This CDR3 is 12 amino acids long. Germline loops: CDR1 SGHRS, CDR2 YFSETQ. With 4 bases removed from V and 4 bases from J, the gap between germline ends came to 8 bases. The CDR3 sequence: CASSEGRETQYF. CDR3 bases: TGCGCCAGCAGCGAAGGGCGAGAGACCCAGTACTTC.

On this clone: In the same sample, other DNA sequences code for this CDR3. The chain employs TRBV6-5 and TRBJ1-1; 7 positions agree with TRBD1. Looked up from germline, CDR1 is MNHEY and CDR2 is SVGAGI. The CDR3 spans 13 residues. V was pared by 5 bases and J by 4 bases, with 4 bases of the junction left unmatched. The CDR3 protein is CASSRQGITEAFF. As DNA, the CDR3 is TGTGCCAGCAGTAGACAGGGAATCACTGAAGCTTTCTTT.

A note on this clone: The sample has other DNA sequences that encode this CDR3 too. V gene TRBV6-5 combines with J gene TRBJ2-7; 7 nucleotides align to TRBD1. Germline values: CDR1 MNHEY, CDR2 SVGAGI. The CDR3 runs 13 residues. Germline trimming cut 5 bases from V and 3 bases from J; bases unmatched to any gene: 4. The CDR3 protein is CASSRTGSYEQYF. The CDR3 DNA sequence: TGTGCCAGCAGTCGGACAGGCAGCTACGAGCAGTACTTC.

V and J are TRBV7-2 and TRBJ2-7; 9 bases map to TRBD1. CDR3 length: 14 residues. The V and J ends lost 4 bases and 9 bases, in that order; junction bases with no gene match: 10. Germline values: CDR1 SGHTA, CDR2 FQGNSA. The chain's CDR3 is CASSSPGQGWTQYF. CDR3 bases: TGTGCCAGCAGCTCGCCGGGACAGGGTTGGACGCAGTACTTC.

This chain connects TRBV4-3 to TRBJ2-7; D is ambiguous. CDR3 size: 13 residues. From germline, CDR1 is LGHNA and CDR2 YSLEER. Deletions cut 3 bases from V and 5 bases from J, with 11 bases between. CDR3 DNA: TGCGCCAGCAGCCAGTACTTAGGAAACGAGCAGTACTTC. Its protein product is CASSQYLGNEQYF.